This T cell receptor beta chain was recorded in a study of control samples from healthy donors and cancer patients. Produced via immunoSEQ multiplex PCR; TCRdb's table is partial and in-frame only. This table has roughly 55,000 clones, 70% to 90% appearing once. V gave up 4 bases and J gave up 6 bases, with 13 bases separating them. This CDR3 is 14 amino acids long. The germline V gene encodes CDR1 KGHSH and CDR2 LQKENI. This sequence joins TRBV18 and TRBJ1-5; D is ambiguous. The specimen was blood. This receptor was identified in a man in his fifties in good health. The CDR3 coding sequence is TGTGCCAGCTCACAAGGAGATGGGAGTCAGCCCCAGCATTTT. Translated, it gives CASSQGDGSQPQHF. Full variable domain (outside the CDR3, taken from reference TRBV18 and TRBJ1-5): NAGVMQNPRHLVRRRGQEARLRCSPMKGHSHVYWYRQLPEEGLKFMVYLQKENIIDESGMPKERFSAEFPKEGPSILRIQQVVRGDSAAYFCASSQGDGSQPQHFGDGTRLSIL.